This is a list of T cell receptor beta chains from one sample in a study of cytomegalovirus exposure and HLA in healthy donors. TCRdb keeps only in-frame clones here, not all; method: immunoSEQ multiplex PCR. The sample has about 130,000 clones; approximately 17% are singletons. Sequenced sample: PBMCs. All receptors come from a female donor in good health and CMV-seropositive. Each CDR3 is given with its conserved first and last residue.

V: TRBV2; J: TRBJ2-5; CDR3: CASSESGIWEETQYF
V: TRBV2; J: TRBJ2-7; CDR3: CASRDRGPLYEQYF
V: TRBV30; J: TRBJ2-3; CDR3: CAWSPDWSTDTQYF
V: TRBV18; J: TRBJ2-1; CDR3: CASSPSDSSYNEQFF
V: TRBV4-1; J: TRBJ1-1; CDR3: CASSPPTGNTEAFF
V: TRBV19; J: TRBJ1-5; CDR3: CASSILSAGQSNQPQHF
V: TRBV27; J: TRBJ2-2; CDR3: CASSRRGGDTGELFF
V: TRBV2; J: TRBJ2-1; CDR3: CASRGRGDEQFF
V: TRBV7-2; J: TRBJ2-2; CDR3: CASSLRPGQGRTGELFF
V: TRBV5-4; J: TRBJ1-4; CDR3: CASSLEVTRRTGEKLFF
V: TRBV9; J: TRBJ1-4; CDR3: CASSVGGATNEKLFF
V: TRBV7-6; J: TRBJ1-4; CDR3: CASSLMGGTPNEKLFF
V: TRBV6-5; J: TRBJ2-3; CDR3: CASSYDPGTRTDTQYF
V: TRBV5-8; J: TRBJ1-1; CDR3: CASRRWTGANTEAFF
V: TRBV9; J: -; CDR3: CASSLEGAVSSYEQYF
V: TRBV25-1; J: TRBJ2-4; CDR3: CASSEGPAKNIQYF
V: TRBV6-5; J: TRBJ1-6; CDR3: CASSYSRANSPLHF
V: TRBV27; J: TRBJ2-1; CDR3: CASSLSWRELYNEQFF
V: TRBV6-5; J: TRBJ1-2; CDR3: CASSYLDSRSLYGYTF